Listed below are T cell receptor beta chains from one sample, sequenced in a study of blood T cell repertoires in COVID-19. Using immunoSEQ multiplex PCR, the repertoire was profiled, and TCRdb retains in-frame clones only, with some absent. The repertoire has hundreds of thousands of clones, about 86% of them found once; the top ten carry 3.8%. Sequenced input: PBMCs or T cells enriched from blood (not recorded which). Receptor source: a woman aged 40 to 50 with acute COVID-19. CDR3s include the opening cysteine and the closing phenylalanine or tryptophan. Fields, in order: CDR3 protein, V gene, clone size, J gene, D gene. The D gene is left open where the match is weak. For some rows the clone size is stated as once, few or many, or as a class when expanded; others skip it.

cdr3_aa: CASSLEADRAFF
v_call: TRBV5-1
clone_size: -
j_call: TRBJ1-1
d_call: TRBD1

cdr3_aa: CSPQDFYPLVSYEQYF
v_call: TRBV29-1
clone_size: -
j_call: TRBJ2-7
d_call: -

cdr3_aa: CASSPGQGKAKNIQYF
v_call: TRBV27
clone_size: -
j_call: TRBJ2-4
d_call: TRBD1

cdr3_aa: CASSLDSSGKETQYF
v_call: TRBV11-2
clone_size: -
j_call: TRBJ2-5
d_call: TRBD2

cdr3_aa: CASSSRRYGYTF
v_call: TRBV28
clone_size: -
j_call: TRBJ1-2
d_call: -

cdr3_aa: CSASNIVDRGYNQPQHF
v_call: TRBV20-1
clone_size: -
j_call: TRBJ1-5
d_call: TRBD1

cdr3_aa: CSVRDSLMNTEAFF
v_call: TRBV29-1
clone_size: -
j_call: TRBJ1-1
d_call: TRBD1

cdr3_aa: CASSLPAGQAGETQYF
v_call: TRBV5-4
clone_size: -
j_call: TRBJ2-5
d_call: -

cdr3_aa: CASSQDFGMYEQYF
v_call: TRBV3-1/TRBV3-2
clone_size: -
j_call: TRBJ2-7
d_call: -

cdr3_aa: CASSLGPLVGYQPQHF
v_call: TRBV28
clone_size: -
j_call: TRBJ1-5
d_call: -

cdr3_aa: CAISESKVLGEMNTEAFF
v_call: TRBV10-3
clone_size: -
j_call: TRBJ1-1
d_call: -

cdr3_aa: CSGLGTGEGEQYF
v_call: TRBV29-1
clone_size: -
j_call: TRBJ2-7
d_call: TRBD1

cdr3_aa: CASSPSVGSTDTQYF
v_call: TRBV18
clone_size: once
j_call: TRBJ2-3
d_call: -

cdr3_aa: CASSLTGITGELFF
v_call: TRBV5-5
clone_size: -
j_call: TRBJ2-2
d_call: -

cdr3_aa: CASSYAASGMDEQFF
v_call: TRBV6-5
clone_size: once
j_call: TRBJ2-1
d_call: TRBD2

cdr3_aa: CASSQQDPGWTGELFF
v_call: TRBV5-4
clone_size: -
j_call: TRBJ2-2
d_call: -

cdr3_aa: CASSFGGLNTGELFF
v_call: TRBV2
clone_size: -
j_call: TRBJ2-2
d_call: -

cdr3_aa: CASSLRKLAGGYNEQFF
v_call: TRBV27
clone_size: -
j_call: TRBJ2-1
d_call: TRBD2

cdr3_aa: CASSLRRGLEAEQYF
v_call: TRBV27
clone_size: -
j_call: TRBJ2-7
d_call: TRBD2

cdr3_aa: CSVAFAGVNTIYF
v_call: TRBV29-1
clone_size: -
j_call: TRBJ1-3
d_call: -

cdr3_aa: CASSIRPGVDHEQYF
v_call: TRBV19
clone_size: once
j_call: TRBJ2-7
d_call: -

cdr3_aa: CASRTGNQETQYF
v_call: TRBV13
clone_size: -
j_call: TRBJ2-5
d_call: TRBD1

cdr3_aa: CASSSGGQGAVQYF
v_call: TRBV5-4
clone_size: -
j_call: TRBJ2-7
d_call: TRBD1

cdr3_aa: CASSSGPAGGPQHF
v_call: TRBV7-2
clone_size: -
j_call: TRBJ1-5
d_call: -

cdr3_aa: CASSPGVSGEAFF
v_call: TRBV18
clone_size: -
j_call: TRBJ1-1
d_call: -

cdr3_aa: CASSLGQGFAYEQYF
v_call: TRBV7-6
clone_size: once
j_call: TRBJ2-7
d_call: -

cdr3_aa: CASSPLEGPAETQYF
v_call: TRBV18
clone_size: -
j_call: TRBJ2-5
d_call: -

cdr3_aa: CASSLGGRNTEAFF
v_call: TRBV5-1
clone_size: -
j_call: TRBJ1-1
d_call: -

cdr3_aa: CASSLTGGNNEQFF
v_call: TRBV5-1
clone_size: -
j_call: TRBJ2-1
d_call: TRBD1

cdr3_aa: CATSKSAEPQETQYF
v_call: TRBV28
clone_size: -
j_call: TRBJ2-5
d_call: -

cdr3_aa: CASSQVRQGNNSPLHF
v_call: TRBV14
clone_size: few
j_call: TRBJ1-6
d_call: TRBD1

cdr3_aa: CASSLDGLAGAGEQFF
v_call: TRBV11-2
clone_size: once
j_call: TRBJ2-1
d_call: TRBD2

cdr3_aa: CASSERLAGTYEQYF
v_call: TRBV6-1
clone_size: -
j_call: TRBJ2-7
d_call: TRBD2

cdr3_aa: CASSKTGLPNTDTQYF
v_call: TRBV9
clone_size: -
j_call: TRBJ2-3
d_call: TRBD1

cdr3_aa: CASSLAPDRVSTEAFF
v_call: TRBV7-6
clone_size: -
j_call: TRBJ1-1
d_call: TRBD1

cdr3_aa: CASSGRGSNEKLFF
v_call: TRBV19
clone_size: -
j_call: TRBJ1-4
d_call: TRBD1